Presented here are 26 T cell receptor beta chains from one specimen sequenced in a study of molecular identifiers for immune sequencing clone quantification. One entry per CDR3 protein results from TCRdb running MiXCR on the PCR reads. The sample shows some 89,000 distinct CDR3 sequences, around 24% of them seen only once. Sequenced input: naive CD8+ T cells from blood, with Jurkat cell RNA spiked in. Subset here: FACS-sorted CD8+CD4-CCR7+CD45RA+ naive T cells. The receptors were sampled from a human donor in good health. Some libraries in this study had Jurkat cell RNA spiked in.

This clonotype was observed at least ten times. CDR3: CASSEGELTDTQYF. CDR3 coding DNA: TGTGCCAGCAGTGAAGGGGAGCTGACAGATACGCAGTATTTT. This chain joins TRBV2 and TRBJ2-3; D is perhaps TRBD2 (5 bases). The length of the CDR3 is 14 residues. CDR1 and CDR2 from the germline V gene are SNHLY and FYNNEI. V dropped 1 base and J dropped 3 bases, with 8 bases sitting between them.

This clonotype has more than one count but fewer than ten. J is TRBJ2-2 and V is TRBV29-1, with D perhaps matching TRBD1 (5 bases). V was shortened by 4 bases and J by 7 bases, with 10 bases between the two germline ends. The CDR3 consists of 12 residues. CDR1 is SQVTM and CDR2 is ANQGSEA in the germline V gene. Here the CDR3 DNA reads TGCAGCGTTGGGGGCCCTATCGGGGAGCTGTTTTTT. Protein product: CSVGGPIGELFF.

Ten or more counts support this clonotype. The chain couples TRBV5-1 to TRBJ2-3; TRBD1 agrees at 8 bases. CDR1 SGHRS and CDR2 YFSETQ come from the germline V gene. The CDR3 spans 14 residues. The J segment lost 5 bases and the V segment lost 4 bases, leaving 6 bases of the junction unmatched. The CDR3 reads CASSSGQGIDTQYF. The CDR3 DNA reads TGCGCCAGCAGCAGCGGACAGGGAATAGATACGCAGTATTTT.

This chain uses TRBV7-9 with TRBJ2-3, with a tentative D call TRBD2 (6 bases). Between the trimmed V and J ends, which lost 2 bases and 3 bases, there was a span of 12 bases. Germline V lookup: CDR1 SEHNR, CDR2 FQNEAQ (reference sequence). The length of the CDR3 is 15 residues. The CDR3: CASSLSWGVTDTQYF. CDR3 bases: TGTGCCAGCAGCTTATCGTGGGGGGTAACAGATACGCAGTATTTT.

As to this clonotype: A read error may explain this, as a much larger clone is one base away. The missing conserved phenylalanine or tryptophan at the end of this CDR3 makes a read error likely. The gene calls are TRBV7-8 and TRBJ2-3; D is perhaps TRBD1 or TRBD2 (5 bases each). Germline V gene data show CDR1 as SGHVS and CDR2 as FQNEAQ. V dropped 7 bases and J dropped 4 bases, with 18 bases sitting between them. This CDR3 region has 15 residues. The CDR3 reads CASTGDSRRADTQYS. In DNA form, the CDR3 reads TGTGCCAGCACAGGAGACAGCCGGCGGGCAGATACGCAGTATTCT.

Note on this clonotype: One base away lies a much larger clone, so this may be a sequencing read error. J is TRBJ2-3 and V is TRBV19, with D maybe TRBD1 (5 bases). CDR3 length: 15 residues. Germline V CDR1 and CDR2: LNHDA, SQIVND (reference sequence). This CDR3 is CASCIEGRGTDTQYF. CDR3 nucleotides: TGTGCCAGTTGTATAGAAGGCAGGGGCACAGATACGCAGTATTTT. Full variable domain (remainder filled in from reference TRBV19 and TRBJ2-3): DGGITQSPKYLFRKEGQNVTLSCEQNLNHDAMYWYRQDPGQGLRLIYYSQIVNDFQKGDIAEGYSVSREKKESFPLTVTSAQKNPTAFYLCASCIEGRGTDTQYFGPGTRLTVL.

This clonotype showed up just a few times. The chain is built from TRBV7-2 and TRBJ1-2; tentative D call: TRBD1 (6 bases). The germline gives CDR1 SGHTA, CDR2 FQGNSA. CDR3 size: 16 residues. V was clipped by 4 bases and J by 0 bases, with 15 bases between them. The CDR3 DNA reads as TGTGCCAGCAGCTCGGGACACGGCACCTCTAACTATGGCTACACCTTC. As protein: CASSSGHGTSNYGYTF.

This clonotype was seen a handful of times. The V call is TRBV12-3 or TRBV12-4, the J call TRBJ2-2, with TRBD1 matching 7 bases. J was trimmed by 4 bases and V by 2 bases; bases with no gene match: 7. This CDR3 contains 16 residues. The CDR3 nucleotides read TGTGCCAGCAGTTTAATGGGAACAGGGGCCACCGGGGAGCTGTTTTTT. Its protein is CASSLMGTGATGELFF.

The rearrangement uses TRBV12-3 or TRBV12-4 and TRBJ2-3; the D is unclear. The CDR3 length is 12 residues. V shed 6 bases and J shed 5 bases, with 9 bases lying between them. CDR3 sequence (DNA): TGTGCCAGCAGGGACGAATTAGATACGCAGTATTTT. It translates to CASRDELDTQYF.

This clonotype was counted at least ten times. The CDR3 loop reads CASFGYEQYF. As DNA, the CDR3 is TGTGCCAGCTTCGGCTACGAGCAGTACTTC. The J gene is TRBJ2-7, the V gene TRBV2; D gene unclear. V was pared by 8 bases and J by 3 bases, with 5 bases between. The germline CDR1 and CDR2 sequences are SNHLY and FYNNEI. The CDR3 loop spans 10 amino acids. Combining the CDR3 with reference TRBV2 and TRBJ2-7 gives the whole variable domain EPEVTQTPSHQVTQMGQEVILRCVPISNHLYFYWYRQILGQKVEFLVSFYNNEISEKSEIFDDQFSVERPDGSNFTLKIRSTKLEDSAMYFCASFGYEQYFGPGTRLTVT.

This clonotype was recorded a few times. V gene TRBV12-3 or TRBV12-4 combines with J gene TRBJ1-2; D not certain. This CDR3 has 14 amino acids. V was trimmed by 5 bases and J by 6 bases, leaving 16 bases between them. CDR3 loop: CASSASGEYDGYTF. The CDR3 DNA reads as TGTGCCAGCAGTGCATCCGGGGAGTACGATGGCTACACCTTC.

Ten or more counts support this clonotype. The chain joins TRBV7-3 to TRBJ1-1, with 12 positions matching TRBD1. CDR3 length: 14 amino acids. The trim removed 4 bases at V and 5 bases at J, leaving 2 bases unmatched. Germline CDR1 is SGHTA and CDR2 is FQGTGA. The CDR3 loop is CASSSGQGATEAFF. Written as DNA, the CDR3 is TGTGCCAGCAGCTCGGGACAGGGGGCGACTGAAGCTTTCTTT.

This clonotype was seen many times. This chain joins TRBV19 and TRBJ2-7; D possibly corresponds to TRBD1 (6 bases). V was cut by 9 bases and J by 1 base, with 16 bases left in between. The CDR3 runs to 14 residues. The germline gives CDR1 LNHDA, CDR2 SQIVND (reference sequence). The DNA for the CDR3 is TGTGCCAGCACAGCAGGGGCCGGGTCCTACGAGCAGTACTTC. Translation: CASTAGAGSYEQYF.

Only one count was recorded for this clonotype. At one end the junction does not follow the germline gene, possibly because of a read error. The chain links TRBV20-1 to TRBJ2-1; 8 nucleotides line up with TRBD2. CDR3 length: 16 residues. Germline CDR1 reads DFQATT; CDR2 reads SNEGSKA (reference sequence). The CDR3 DNA reads as TGCGGTGCTAGACGACAGCGGGGGAGCTCCTACAATGAGCAGTTCTTC. Its translation is CGARRQRGSSYNEQFF.

A remark on this clonotype: One base away lies a much larger clone, so this may be a sequencing read error. This chain links TRBV19 with TRBJ2-2; D may be TRBD2 (5 bases). The CDR3 runs to 12 residues. Looked up from germline, CDR1 is LNHDA and CDR2 is SQIVND (reference sequence). The CDR3 loop is CASSMHAGEMFF. As DNA, the CDR3 is TGTGCCAGTAGTATGCATGCCGGGGAGATGTTTTTT.

This clonotype was detected ten times or more. The chain links TRBV4-2 to TRBJ1-1; 10 bases line up with TRBD1. The germline CDR1 and CDR2 sequences are LGHNA and YNFKEQ. V was pared by 4 bases and J by 0 bases, with 8 bases of the junction left unmatched. CDR3 length: 17 amino acids. CDR3 sequence: CASSLSGQGFVNTEAFF. The CDR3 DNA is TGTGCCAGCAGCCTGTCGGGACAGGGGTTCGTGAACACTGAAGCTTTCTTT.

This clonotype was observed many times. V usage is TRBV9 and J usage is TRBJ2-1; D may be TRBD2 (6 bases). V lost 4 bases to trimming and J lost 0 bases, with 17 bases between them. The CDR3 consists of 17 residues. Germline values: CDR1 SGDLS, CDR2 YYNGEE. The CDR3 nucleotides read TGTGCCAGCAGCCAAAGGCCCCTAGCGAGCTCCTACAATGAGCAGTTCTTC. Its protein is CASSQRPLASSYNEQFF.

As to this clonotype: One base away lies a much larger clone, so this may be a sequencing read error. The chain uses TRBV6-5 and TRBJ2-2, with D perhaps matching TRBD1 or TRBD2 (5 bases each). CDR3 length: 14 amino acids. CDR1 is MNHEY, CDR2 SVGAGI, per germline. For the CDR3, the DNA is TGTACCAGCAGTCTCGGGACCCACACCGGGGAGCTGTTTTTT. Protein sequence: CTSSLGTHTGELFF.

In its sample, this clonotype was seen a few times. This sequence joins TRBV6-2 or TRBV6-3 and TRBJ2-7, with 8 bases matching TRBD2. With 3 bases clipped from V and 4 bases from J, the junction kept 11 bases outside the gene matches. CDR1 and CDR2 from the germline V gene are MNHEY and SVGEGT. This CDR3 is built from 16 residues. Here the CDR3 reads CASSYSRRAGDYEQYF. The DNA for the CDR3 is TGTGCCAGCAGTTATTCGCGTAGAGCGGGGGATTACGAGCAGTACTTC.

This clonotype was seen repeatedly, ten times or more. The V gene is TRBV6-5, the J gene TRBJ2-1, with 7 bases that match TRBD1. CDR1 MNHEY and CDR2 SVGAGI come from the germline V gene. Germline trimming cut 4 bases from V and 1 base from J; bases unmatched to any gene: 4. The CDR3 runs 15 residues. CDR3 residues: CASSSPDRSYNEQFF. DNA for the CDR3: TGTGCCAGCAGTTCACCGGACAGGTCCTACAATGAGCAGTTCTTC.

This clonotype was counted many times. The J gene is TRBJ1-5, the V gene TRBV7-9; D is uncertain. CDR3 length: 15 amino acids. Trimming left V 1 base short and J 3 bases short, with 10 bases between. Per germline, CDR1 SEHNR and CDR2 FQNEAQ (reference sequence). CDR3 amino acids: CASSLGGINNQPQHF. The CDR3 DNA is TGTGCCAGCAGCTTAGGTGGAATTAACAATCAGCCCCAGCATTTT.

CDR3 protein: CASGPSTSGREETQYF. The CDR3 coding sequence is TGTGCCAGCGGCCCGTCGACTAGCGGGAGAGAGGAGACCCAGTACTTC. V and J are TRBV7-9 and TRBJ2-5; TRBD2 matches at 12 bases. CDR3 size: 16 residues. Germline V lookup: CDR1 SEHNR, CDR2 FQNEAQ (reference sequence). With 8 bases clipped from V and 5 bases from J, the junction kept 12 bases outside the gene matches.

The table lists this clonotype with many counts. This sequence joins TRBV14 and TRBJ2-1; D is unresolved. There are 13 residues in the CDR3. The V end lost 2 bases, the J end lost 1 base, and 3 bases lay between the germline ends. The germline V gene has CDR1 SGHDN and CDR2 FVKESK. The CDR3 here is CASSQTSYNEQFF. The CDR3 nucleotides read TGTGCCAGCAGCCAAACGTCCTACAATGAGCAGTTCTTC.

This clonotype occurred a few times. CDR3 sequence reads: CASSNYRDTIFRAKNIQYF. As DNA, the CDR3 is TGTGCCAGCAGCAATTACCGGGACACCATATTTCGAGCCAAAAACATTCAGTACTTC. The V gene is TRBV9, the J gene TRBJ2-4, with a tentative D call TRBD1 (6 bases). Germline CDR1 is SGDLS and CDR2 is YYNGEE. The CDR3 contains 19 residues. The germline V and J ends were trimmed by 4 bases and 0 bases, with 23 bases remaining between them.

With respect to this clonotype: Just one base apart from a much larger clone, this may be a read error. This chain uses TRBV27 with TRBJ1-5; D call uncertain. This CDR3 is 12 amino acids long. Looked up from germline, CDR1 is MNHEY and CDR2 is SMNVEV (reference sequence). DNA for the CDR3: TGTGCCAGTAGCATGGGCAATCAGTCCCAGCATTTT. It translates to CASSMGNQSQHF.

The chain links TRBV27 to TRBJ1-2; a weak D match, TRBD1 (5 bases). The CDR3 totals 13 residues. The V and J ends lost 3 bases and 5 bases respectively, with 10 bases between them. Germline CDR1 reads MNHEY; CDR2 reads SMNVEV (reference sequence). In nucleotides, the CDR3 is TGTGCCAGCAGTTTTGGGGGTCCTTATGGCTACACCTTC. It translates to CASSFGGPYGYTF.